This T cell receptor beta chain originates from a study of vaccination effects on CD4 cells after COVID-19. The authors isolated CD4+ T cells after around 9 days of culture. Everyone in the study got two shots of either the BNT162b2 or mRNA-1273 vaccine. Sequencing used immunoSEQ multiplex PCR; TCRdb keeps in-frame clones, though not all of them. The sample lists 37,000 or so clones, around two thirds occurring once. About this clone itself: Its target is unknown.

Per germline, CDR1 SGHRS and CDR2 YFSETQ. V lost 4 bases and J lost 3; bases outside the gene matches: 7. CDR3 length equals 17 residues. The sequencing here drew on CD4+ T cells from PBMCs cultured without peptide, taken after COVID-19 vaccination. The source of this sequence is a human donor who received a COVID-19 vaccine. The chain recombines TRBV5-1 with TRBJ2-5; 15 bases match TRBD2. CDR3 sequence reads: CASSPGLAGGPEETQYF. The CDR3, as DNA: TGCGCCAGCAGCCCGGGACTAGCGGGGGGCCCCGAAGAGACCCAGTACTTC. Full variable domain (rest looked up from reference TRBV5-1 and TRBJ2-5): KAGVTQTPRYLIKTRGQQVTLSCSPISGHRSVSWYQQTPGQGLQFLFEYFSETQRNKGNFPGRFSGRQFSNSRSEMNVSTLELGDSALYLCASSPGLAGGPEETQYFGPGTRLLVL.